The rows below give T cell receptor beta chains drawn from one sample of a study of cytotoxic CD8 clonotypes in ibrutinib-treated CLL. Libraries were prepared by immunoSEQ multiplex PCR; TCRdb keeps only in-frame clonotypes and omits some of them. Altogether some 200,000 clones are present, 79% being singletons, with the ten largest covering roughly 11%. Sequencing was performed on PBMCs, taken after 12 months of ibrutinib treatment. These receptors were obtained from a human donor with chronic lymphocytic leukemia. Both conserved end residues are part of each CDR3. D genes are given only for firm matches. Clone size, where shown, is once, few, many, or a class for clones that have expanded.

d_call: .
j_call: TRBJ1-1
v_call: TRBV27
clone_size: .
cdr3_aa: CASSGTLNTEAFF
cdr3_nt: TGTGCCAGCAGCGGGACACTGAACACTGAAGCTTTCTTT

d_call: .
j_call: TRBJ2-5
v_call: TRBV19
clone_size: .
cdr3_aa: CASSEARETQYF
cdr3_nt: TGTGCCAGTAGTGAGGCTCGGGAGACCCAGTACTTC

d_call: TRBD1
j_call: TRBJ1-2
v_call: TRBV11-2
clone_size: many
cdr3_aa: CASSPVGTGYGYTF
cdr3_nt: TGTGCCAGCAGCCCCGTGGGGACAGGCTATGGCTACACCTTC

d_call: TRBD1
j_call: TRBJ2-7
v_call: TRBV6-1
clone_size: .
cdr3_aa: CASSEGTGGVYEQYF
cdr3_nt: TGTGCCAGCAGTGAAGGGACAGGGGGAGTATACGAGCAGTACTTC

d_call: TRBD2
j_call: TRBJ2-7
v_call: TRBV4-2
clone_size: .
cdr3_aa: CASSPTGTSPYEQYF
cdr3_nt: TGTGCCAGCAGCCCAACCGGGACTAGCCCTTACGAGCAGTACTTC

d_call: .
j_call: TRBJ2-5
v_call: TRBV5-1
clone_size: .
cdr3_aa: CASSWVGVVDETQYF
cdr3_nt: TGCGCCAGCAGCTGGGTCGGGGTGGTTGATGAGACCCAGTACTTC

d_call: .
j_call: TRBJ2-3
v_call: TRBV2
clone_size: .
cdr3_aa: CASNPRTSTDTQYF
cdr3_nt: TGTGCCAGCAACCCCCGGACTAGCACAGATACGCAGTATTTT

d_call: .
j_call: TRBJ2-1
v_call: TRBV11-2
clone_size: .
cdr3_aa: CAALRGGHSNEQFF
cdr3_nt: TGTGCCGCGCTCAGGGGGGGCCATTCCAATGAGCAGTTCTTC

d_call: TRBD2
j_call: TRBJ2-3
v_call: TRBV5-4
clone_size: few
cdr3_aa: CASSGRLAGGADTQYF
cdr3_nt: TGTGCCAGCAGCGGACGACTAGCGGGAGGCGCTGATACGCAGTATTTT

d_call: TRBD1
j_call: TRBJ1-1
v_call: TRBV19
clone_size: .
cdr3_aa: CASSIRGQGMNTEAFF
cdr3_nt: TGTGCCAGTAGTATAAGGGGACAGGGGATGAACACTGAAGCTTTCTTT

d_call: .
j_call: TRBJ1-1
v_call: TRBV27
clone_size: .
cdr3_aa: CASSLGLGPNTEAFF
cdr3_nt: TGTGCCAGCAGTTTAGGTCTCGGGCCGAACACTGAAGCTTTCTTT

d_call: TRBD2
j_call: TRBJ2-5
v_call: TRBV28
clone_size: .
cdr3_aa: CASRASGETQYF
cdr3_nt: TGTGCCAGCCGGGCTAGCGGGGAGACCCAGTACTTC

d_call: TRBD2
j_call: TRBJ2-2
v_call: TRBV13
clone_size: few
cdr3_aa: CASSSTLQRETTGELFF
cdr3_nt: TGTGCCAGCAGCTCGACCTTACAGCGGGAGACCACCGGGGAGCTGTTTTTT

d_call: TRBD2
j_call: TRBJ2-3
v_call: TRBV2
clone_size: .
cdr3_aa: CASSPMGGGGTDTQYF
cdr3_nt: TGTGCCAGCAGTCCTATGGGCGGGGGGGGCACAGATACGCAGTATTTT

d_call: .
j_call: TRBJ1-5
v_call: TRBV27
clone_size: .
cdr3_aa: CASRYTGLSNQPQHF
cdr3_nt: TGTGCCAGCAGGTATACAGGGTTAAGCAATCAGCCCCAGCATTTT

d_call: TRBD2
j_call: TRBJ2-7
v_call: TRBV7-7
clone_size: .
cdr3_aa: CASSLDRGGLDEQYF
cdr3_nt: TGTGCTAGCAGCTTAGACCGGGGGGGGTTGGACGAGCAGTACTTC

d_call: .
j_call: TRBJ2-4
v_call: TRBV29-1
clone_size: .
cdr3_aa: CSVEALLAKSIQYF
cdr3_nt: TGCAGCGTTGAGGCTTTGCTAGCCAAAAGCATTCAGTACTTC

d_call: TRBD1
j_call: TRBJ2-7
v_call: TRBV27
clone_size: .
cdr3_aa: CASWTGAYEQYF
cdr3_nt: TGTGCCAGCTGGACAGGGGCCTACGAGCAGTACTTC

d_call: .
j_call: TRBJ2-1
v_call: TRBV6-6
clone_size: .
cdr3_aa: CASSTTGFPNEQFF
cdr3_nt: TGTGCCAGCAGTACCACAGGATTTCCCAATGAGCAGTTCTTC

d_call: .
j_call: TRBJ1-5
v_call: TRBV18
clone_size: few
cdr3_aa: CASSRGWRNQPQHF
cdr3_nt: TGTGCCAGCTCACGGGGGTGGCGCAATCAGCCCCAGCATTTT

d_call: TRBD2
j_call: TRBJ2-2
v_call: TRBV4-2
clone_size: .
cdr3_aa: CASSQGVLAGTGELFF
cdr3_nt: TGTGCCAGCAGCCAAGGTGTCCTAGCGGGCACCGGGGAGCTGTTTTTT

d_call: .
j_call: TRBJ2-7
v_call: TRBV5-6
clone_size: .
cdr3_aa: CASSFQREQYF
cdr3_nt: TGTGCCAGCAGCTTCCAGAGGGAGCAGTACTTC

d_call: .
j_call: TRBJ1-6
v_call: TRBV30
clone_size: .
cdr3_aa: CAWGSSTPLHF
cdr3_nt: TGTGCCTGGGGGAGTTCTACACCCCTCCACTTT

d_call: .
j_call: TRBJ1-4
v_call: TRBV6-5
clone_size: .
cdr3_aa: CASSRGQFPNEKLFF
cdr3_nt: TGTGCCAGCAGCCGCGGACAGTTCCCTAATGAAAAACTGTTTTTT

d_call: TRBD1
j_call: TRBJ2-1
v_call: TRBV28
clone_size: .
cdr3_aa: CAAGQEYNEQFF
cdr3_nt: TGTGCCGCCGGACAGGAGTACAATGAGCAGTTCTTC

d_call: .
j_call: TRBJ1-5
v_call: TRBV28
clone_size: .
cdr3_aa: CASTTLPPAQHF
cdr3_nt: TGTGCCAGCACCACCTTGCCCCCGGCCCAGCATTTT

d_call: TRBD1
j_call: TRBJ1-2
v_call: TRBV4-1
clone_size: .
cdr3_aa: CASSQGVGQTYGYTF
cdr3_nt: TGCGCCAGCAGCCAAGGGGTGGGACAGACCTATGGCTACACCTTC

d_call: TRBD1
j_call: TRBJ2-3
v_call: TRBV9
clone_size: .
cdr3_aa: CASSVGGGQGNADTQYF
cdr3_nt: TGTGCCAGCAGCGTAGGTGGGGGACAGGGGAACGCAGATACGCAGTATTTT

d_call: .
j_call: TRBJ2-1
v_call: TRBV29-1
clone_size: .
cdr3_aa: CSVTDYNEQFF
cdr3_nt: TGCAGCGTCACAGACTACAATGAGCAGTTCTTC

d_call: .
j_call: TRBJ2-7
v_call: TRBV10-1
clone_size: few
cdr3_aa: CASSEATGMGEQYF
cdr3_nt: TGCGCCAGCAGTGAAGCAACAGGGATGGGCGAGCAGTACTTC

d_call: .
j_call: TRBJ1-2
v_call: TRBV25-1
clone_size: .
cdr3_aa: CASIGGDYGYTF
cdr3_nt: TGTGCCAGCATAGGGGGGGACTATGGCTACACCTTC

d_call: .
j_call: TRBJ2-7
v_call: TRBV27
clone_size: once
cdr3_aa: CASSRSDEQYF
cdr3_nt: TGTGCCAGCAGCCGGAGCGACGAGCAGTACTTC

d_call: TRBD2
j_call: TRBJ2-3
v_call: TRBV5-4
clone_size: .
cdr3_aa: CASSLEGGGRRSTDTQYF
cdr3_nt: TGTGCCAGCAGCTTGGAGGGCGGGGGGCGCCGGAGCACAGATACGCAGTATTTT

d_call: .
j_call: TRBJ2-1
v_call: TRBV7-6
clone_size: .
cdr3_aa: CASSLNPAEVWDEQFF
cdr3_nt: TGTGCCAGCAGCTTAAATCCAGCGGAGGTGTGGGATGAGCAGTTCTTC

d_call: .
j_call: TRBJ1-1
v_call: TRBV11-3
clone_size: once
cdr3_aa: CASSPGDGRNTEAFF
cdr3_nt: TGTGCCAGCAGCCCGGGGGACGGGAGGAACACTGAAGCTTTCTTT

d_call: TRBD1
j_call: TRBJ2-3
v_call: TRBV6-5
clone_size: once
cdr3_aa: CASRVQGAGLVTQYF
cdr3_nt: TGTGCCAGCAGGGTACAGGGGGCGGGTCTCGTTACGCAGTATTTT

d_call: .
j_call: TRBJ2-3
v_call: TRBV9
clone_size: .
cdr3_aa: CASSVAGSTDTQYF
cdr3_nt: TGTGCCAGCAGCGTAGCCGGATCCACAGATACGCAGTATTTT

d_call: TRBD2
j_call: TRBJ2-1
v_call: TRBV27
clone_size: .
cdr3_aa: CASSLRLGTRKNEQFF
cdr3_nt: TGTGCCAGCAGTTTACGGTTAGGGACTAGGAAGAATGAGCAGTTCTTC

d_call: .
j_call: TRBJ2-6
v_call: TRBV7-9
clone_size: .
cdr3_aa: CASSFLPSRANVLTF
cdr3_nt: TGTGCCAGCAGCTTCCTCCCTTCTAGGGCCAACGTCCTGACTTTC

d_call: .
j_call: TRBJ2-1
v_call: TRBV5-1
clone_size: .
cdr3_aa: CASGTPIHEQFF
cdr3_nt: TGCGCCAGCGGGACTCCCATACATGAGCAGTTCTTC

d_call: .
j_call: TRBJ1-1
v_call: TRBV7-6
clone_size: .
cdr3_aa: CASSAQPTGNTEAFF
cdr3_nt: TGTGCCAGCAGCGCTCAACCCACAGGTAACACTGAAGCTTTCTTT

d_call: .
j_call: TRBJ1-2
v_call: TRBV29-1
clone_size: .
cdr3_aa: CSAVTELYYGYTF
cdr3_nt: TGCAGCGCTGTGACAGAGCTCTACTATGGCTACACCTTC

d_call: .
j_call: TRBJ2-1
v_call: TRBV9
clone_size: .
cdr3_aa: CASSVTSTPYNEQFF
cdr3_nt: TGTGCCAGCAGCGTTACTTCGACGCCTTACAATGAGCAGTTCTTC

d_call: .
j_call: TRBJ1-1
v_call: TRBV9
clone_size: .
cdr3_aa: CASSPQGWAEAFF
cdr3_nt: TGTGCCAGCAGCCCTCAGGGGTGGGCTGAAGCTTTCTTT

d_call: .
j_call: TRBJ2-7
v_call: TRBV2
clone_size: .
cdr3_aa: CASGGGGGYEQYF
cdr3_nt: TGTGCCTCAGGGGGAGGGGGCGGCTACGAGCAGTACTTC

d_call: .
j_call: TRBJ2-1
v_call: TRBV27
clone_size: .
cdr3_aa: CASSLSGTFYNEQFF
cdr3_nt: TGTGCCAGCAGTTTATCCGGAACCTTTTACAATGAGCAGTTCTTC

d_call: .
j_call: TRBJ1-2
v_call: TRBV9
clone_size: .
cdr3_aa: CASSVVGGGYTF
cdr3_nt: TGTGCCAGCAGCGTAGTAGGGGGAGGCTACACCTTC

d_call: .
j_call: TRBJ1-3
v_call: TRBV18
clone_size: few
cdr3_aa: CASSPRSGNTIYF
cdr3_nt: TGTGCCAGCTCACCACGATCGGGAAACACCATATATTTT

d_call: .
j_call: TRBJ1-4
v_call: TRBV19
clone_size: .
cdr3_aa: CASSRGGPGAVTNEKLFF
cdr3_nt: TGTGCCAGTAGTAGAGGGGGGCCGGGCGCGGTCACTAATGAAAAACTGTTTTTT

d_call: TRBD2
j_call: TRBJ2-7
v_call: TRBV6-6
clone_size: few
cdr3_aa: CASSPSGNYEQYF
cdr3_nt: TGTGCCAGCAGTCCCAGCGGGAACTACGAGCAGTACTTC

d_call: TRBD1
j_call: TRBJ2-3
v_call: TRBV6-5
clone_size: .
cdr3_aa: CASSYARGQGNQYF
cdr3_nt: TGTGCCAGCAGTTACGCCCGAGGACAGGGCAACCAGTATTTT

d_call: .
j_call: TRBJ1-2
v_call: TRBV19
clone_size: .
cdr3_aa: CASSIMTAGYTF
cdr3_nt: TGTGCCAGTAGTATCATGACGGCTGGCTACACCTTC

d_call: .
j_call: TRBJ1-1
v_call: TRBV28
clone_size: few
cdr3_aa: CASRLTNTEAFF
cdr3_nt: TGTGCCAGCAGGTTGACGAACACTGAAGCTTTCTTT

d_call: .
j_call: TRBJ1-2
v_call: TRBV23-1
clone_size: .
cdr3_aa: CASSQLPRTPKTFYGYTF
cdr3_nt: TGCGCCAGCAGTCAACTTCCAAGGACACCAAAAACATTCTATGGCTACACCTTC